This entry concerns a single TCR beta chain. The data originate from a study of blood T cell repertoires in COVID-19. Study details: Samples taken during acute and convalescent COVID-19 were collected in the United States, Italy and Spain. T cells, B-cell-depleted T cells, or PBMCs provided the cDNA or gDNA that served as material.

Losses at the gene ends were 2 bases for V and 1 base for J; bases not matched to a gene: 5. The germline CDR1 and CDR2 sequences are SGHTS and YDEGEE. The CDR3 totals 15 residues. Profiled with immunoSEQ multiplex PCR; TCRdb holds only in-frame clones, not every one. This repertoire shows tens of thousands of clones, 80% to 90% found once; its top ten account for 4% to 6%. It was during active infection that Seattle patients were enrolled and then longitudinally followed. Sequenced input: peripheral blood. The V gene is TRBV5-8, the J gene TRBJ2-7, with 8 bases identical to TRBD2. This sequence was found in a man at least 80 years old with COVID-19, enrolled during active disease. CDR3 nucleotides: TGTGCCAGCAGCTTTGCGGCGGGGGGATCCTACGAGCAGTACTTC. Its translation: CASSFAAGGSYEQYF. The full variable domain, completed using reference TRBV5-8 and TRBJ2-7, is EAGVTQSPTHLIKTRGQQATLRCSPISGHTSVYWYQQALGLGLQFLLWYDEGEERNRGNFPPRFSGRQFPNYSSELNVNALELEDSALYLCASSFAAGGSYEQYFGPGTRLTVT.